This is a list of T cell receptor beta chains from one sample in a study of blood T cell repertoires in COVID-19. The table came from immunoSEQ multiplex PCR; TCRdb's copy has only in-frame clones and leaves some out. In the table there are 150,000 to 200,000 clones, 84% of which are singletons. The source material was peripheral blood. The receptor set was obtained from a woman between 65 and 79 years old with COVID-19, enrolled during active disease. CDR3s include the opening cysteine and the closing phenylalanine or tryptophan. The D gene is left open where the match is weak. Only part of the rows carry a size: once, few, many, or a class if the clone is expanded.

D | J | V | size | CDR3 | DNA
- | TRBJ1-3 | TRBV28 | - | CVVHEGSISGNTIYF | TGTGTGGTACACGAGGGATCGATCTCTGGAAACACCATATATTTT
TRBD1 | TRBJ1-6 | TRBV6-5 | - | CASSYWDRVNSPLHF | TGTGCCAGCAGTTACTGGGACAGGGTAAACTCACCCCTCCACTTT
TRBD1 | TRBJ1-5 | TRBV27 | - | CASKAIAIGTGYNQPQHF | TGTGCCAGCAAAGCTATAGCGATCGGGACAGGGTACAATCAGCCCCAGCATTTT
TRBD2 | TRBJ2-5 | TRBV5-5 | - | CASSLTGTRQETQYF | TGTGCCAGCAGCTTGACCGGGACTAGACAAGAGACCCAGTACTTC
- | TRBJ2-6 | TRBV7-2 | few | CASSFGVGRGANVLTF | TGTGCCAGCAGCTTCGGCGTGGGGCGGGGGGCCAACGTCCTGACTTTC
TRBD2 | TRBJ2-5 | TRBV4-2 | once | CASSPQGREGRGTQYF | TGTGCCAGCAGCCCTCAGGGAAGGGAGGGCCGGGGGACCCAGTACTTC
TRBD1 | TRBJ1-6 | TRBV14 | - | CASSLDRGNSPLHF | TGTGCCAGCAGCCTTGACAGGGGAAATTCACCCCTCCACTTT
TRBD2 | TRBJ2-3 | TRBV18 | - | CASSLGAGVADTQYF | TGTGCCAGCTCACTGGGAGCGGGAGTAGCAGATACGCAGTATTTT
- | TRBJ1-6 | TRBV28 | - | CASSLGRGRSPLHF | TGTGCCAGCAGTTTAGGGCGGGGTCGGTCACCCCTCCACTTT
- | TRBJ2-6 | TRBV19 | - | CASTPDRISGANVLTF | TGTGCCAGTACCCCCGACAGAATCTCTGGGGCCAACGTCCTGACTTTC
- | TRBJ1-5 | TRBV28 | - | CASNGAQSNQPQHF | TGTGCCAGCAATGGCGCACAGAGCAATCAGCCCCAGCATTTT
TRBD1 | TRBJ2-1 | TRBV5-6 | - | CASSGRTGSNEQFF | TGTGCCAGCAGCGGGAGGACAGGGAGCAATGAGCAGTTCTTC
TRBD1 | TRBJ1-2 | TRBV5-1 | once | CASSLATGGYGYTF | TGCGCCAGCAGCTTGGCGACAGGGGGGTATGGCTACACCTTC
- | TRBJ1-1 | TRBV12-3/TRBV12-4 | - | CASSPGQEAFF | TGTGCCAGCAGTCCGGGACAAGAAGCTTTCTTT
- | TRBJ2-2 | TRBV24-1 | - | CATSDPLAWQDTGELFF | TGTGCCACCAGTGATCCCCTGGCGTGGCAGGACACCGGGGAGCTGTTTTTT
- | TRBJ1-2 | TRBV19 | - | CASSRRTLYGYTF | TGTGCCAGTAGCCGGAGAACGCTTTATGGCTACACCTTC
- | TRBJ1-5 | TRBV5-1 | - | CASSRDFSNQPQHF | TGCGCCAGCAGCCGGGACTTTAGCAATCAGCCCCAGCATTTT
- | TRBJ2-3 | TRBV6-2/TRBV6-3 | - | CASSYRPNPITDTQYF | TGTGCCAGCAGTTATCGTCCTAACCCTATCACAGATACGCAGTATTTT
- | TRBJ2-7 | TRBV5-1 | few | CASSLDSGPEQYF | TGCGCCAGCAGCTTGGACAGCGGACCCGAGCAGTACTTC
TRBD2 | TRBJ2-1 | TRBV9 | - | CASSVASGGVYNEQFF | TGTGCCAGCAGCGTAGCGTCGGGGGGGGTTTACAATGAGCAGTTCTTC
TRBD1 | TRBJ1-5 | TRBV23-1 | - | CASGTDRVINQPQHF | TGCGCCAGCGGAACCGACAGGGTGATTAATCAGCCCCAGCATTTT
TRBD2 | TRBJ2-2 | TRBV7-9 | - | CASIQEELAGVTGELFF | TGTGCCAGCATCCAGGAGGAACTAGCGGGGGTCACCGGGGAGCTGTTTTTT
TRBD2 | TRBJ2-7 | TRBV28 | - | CASSSPGLGSSEQYF | TGTGCCAGCAGTTCCCCGGGACTAGGGAGCTCCGAGCAGTACTTC
TRBD1 | TRBJ2-3 | TRBV7-9 | - | CASSSLPGQRGTDTQYF | TGTGCCAGCAGCTCCTTACCGGGACAGAGGGGCACAGATACGCAGTATTTT
- | TRBJ1-5 | TRBV15 | - | CATRGGLEGNQPQHF | TGTGCCACCAGGGGAGGGCTCGAGGGAAATCAGCCCCAGCATTTT
- | TRBJ1-1 | TRBV6-5 | few | CASSLMGRGTEAFF | TGTGCCAGCAGTCTGATGGGTCGGGGGACTGAAGCTTTCTTT
- | TRBJ1-2 | TRBV9 | - | CASSVPGRGYTF | TGTGCCAGCAGCGTACCGGGTCGTGGCTACACCTTC
- | TRBJ1-6 | TRBV19 | once | CASSISGRDNSPLHF | TGTGCCAGTAGTATTAGCGGGCGCGATAATTCACCCCTCCACTTT
- | TRBJ2-2 | TRBV24-1 | - | CATSDLTVPTGELFF | TGTGCCACCAGTGACCTGACAGTTCCCACCGGGGAGCTGTTTTTT
- | TRBJ2-7 | TRBV18 | - | CASSPTGKTYEQYF | TGTGCCAGCTCACCCACGGGGAAAACTTACGAGCAGTACTTC
TRBD1 | TRBJ1-2 | TRBV28 | - | CASSPHQTGGYGYTF | TGTGCCAGCAGTCCGCACCAAACAGGGGGCTATGGCTACACCTTC
TRBD1 | TRBJ2-1 | TRBV19 | once | CASRLRGQSQANEQFF | TGTGCCAGTAGACTCAGGGGACAGTCACAGGCCAATGAGCAGTTCTTC
TRBD2 | TRBJ2-4 | TRBV6-6 | - | CASSKLAGGPDPQYF | TGTGCCAGCAGTAAATTAGCGGGAGGCCCCGACCCTCAGTACTTC